These 6 T cell receptor beta chains were all obtained from the same sample, sequenced in a study of a mutant IDH1 vaccine in newly diagnosed glioma. The method was immunoSEQ multiplex PCR; TCRdb's version includes in-frame clones alone and lacks a portion of them. The repertoire holds about 38,000 clones, with around four fifths as singletons. Described time point: baseline, week 1 (first vaccination visit). Treatment of the sample: pre-vaccination baseline after standard-of-care therapy. Source: PBMCs, taken from a glioma patient treated with radiotherapy, temozolomide or both. The source is a middle-aged man with glioma. Some clones in this sample may be carry-over from other donors' samples.

The J gene is TRBJ2-5, the V gene TRBV5-4; D uncertain. Matching the DNA end better, TRBJ2-7 makes the J call doubtful. Germline CDR1 SGHNT, CDR2 YYREEE (reference sequence). CDR3 length equals 13 residues. CDR3 in amino acids: CASSLGVSYEQYF. CDR3 in DNA: TGTGCCAGCAGCTTGGGTGTCTCCTACGAGCAGTACTTC.

The chain is built from TRBV11-2 and TRBJ1-4; no reliable D call. The V end was cut by 2 bases, the J end by 8 bases, with 9 bases between. This CDR3 region has 13 residues. Germline CDR1 reads SGHAT; CDR2 reads FQNNGV. The CDR3 nucleotides read TGTGCCAGCAGCTTATCAGACAAGGAAAAACTGTTTTTT. Translated, it gives CASSLSDKEKLFF.

The chain uses TRBV10-3 and TRBJ1-4; weak D call: TRBD1 (5 bases). This CDR3 comprises 14 residues. The V gene lost 2 bases and the J gene lost 8 bases, with 12 bases spanning the gap. The germline V gene encodes CDR1 ENHRY and CDR2 SYGVKD. DNA of the CDR3: TGTGCCATCAGTGAGCGGGGGGATAAGGAAAAACTGTTTTTT. The encoded protein is CAISERGDKEKLFF.

The chain combines TRBV10-3 with TRBJ1-5; D uncertain. The CDR3 extends over 14 amino acids. Trimming removed 1 base from V and 6 bases from J, with 10 bases in between. Germline V gene lookup returns CDR1 ENHRY and CDR2 SYGVKD. CDR3 sequence reads: CAISEFGVAQPQHF. In DNA form, the CDR3 reads TGTGCCATCAGTGAGTTTGGGGTGGCTCAGCCCCAGCATTTT.

As DNA, the CDR3 is TGTGCCAGCAGTGTTGACGTACCGAATTCACCCCTCCACTTT. This gives the protein CASSVDVPNSPLHF. The chain joins TRBV2 to TRBJ1-6, with D unresolved. The CDR3 has 14 residues. The germline gives CDR1 SNHLY, CDR2 FYNNEI. V was shortened by 4 bases and J by 7 bases, with 11 bases between the two germline ends.

This chain connects TRBV11-3 to TRBJ1-2; maybe TRBD1 (5 bases). Trimming pared 3 bases from V and 8 bases from J, leaving 22 bases between. CDR1 and CDR2 (germline): SGHNT, YENEEA. The CDR3 consists of 16 residues. The CDR3 sequence is CASSFFGPGRRTGYTF. DNA of the CDR3: TGTGCCAGCAGCTTTTTTGGGCCGGGGCGAAGAACGGGCTACACCTTC.